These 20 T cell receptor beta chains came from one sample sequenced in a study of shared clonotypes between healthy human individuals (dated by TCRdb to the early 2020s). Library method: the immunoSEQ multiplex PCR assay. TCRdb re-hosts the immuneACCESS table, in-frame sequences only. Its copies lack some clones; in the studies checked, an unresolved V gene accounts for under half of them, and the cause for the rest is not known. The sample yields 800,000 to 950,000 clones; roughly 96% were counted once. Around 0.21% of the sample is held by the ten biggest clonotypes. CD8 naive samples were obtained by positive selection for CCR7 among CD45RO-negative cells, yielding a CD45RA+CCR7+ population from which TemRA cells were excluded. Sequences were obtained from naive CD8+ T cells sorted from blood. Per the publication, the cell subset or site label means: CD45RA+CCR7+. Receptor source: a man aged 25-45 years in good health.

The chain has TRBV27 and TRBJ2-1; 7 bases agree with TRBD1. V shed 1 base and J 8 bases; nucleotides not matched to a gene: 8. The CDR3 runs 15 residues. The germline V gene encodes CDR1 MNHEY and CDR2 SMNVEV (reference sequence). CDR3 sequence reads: CASSLWTGVPHEQFF. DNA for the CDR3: TGTGCCAGCAGTTTATGGACAGGTGTCCCGCATGAGCAGTTCTTC.

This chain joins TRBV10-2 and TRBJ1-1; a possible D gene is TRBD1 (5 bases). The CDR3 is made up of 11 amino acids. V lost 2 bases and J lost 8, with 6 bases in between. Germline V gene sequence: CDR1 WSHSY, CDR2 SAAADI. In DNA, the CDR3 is TGCGCCAGCAGTGAGCCAGGGGAAGCTTTCTTT. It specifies CASSEPGEAFF.

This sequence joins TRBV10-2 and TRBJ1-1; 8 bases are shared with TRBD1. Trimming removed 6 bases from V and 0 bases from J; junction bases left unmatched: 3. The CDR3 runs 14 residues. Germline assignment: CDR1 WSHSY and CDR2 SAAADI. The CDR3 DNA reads TGCGCCAGCAGCGACAGGGGCATGAACACTGAAGCTTTCTTT. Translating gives CASSDRGMNTEAFF.

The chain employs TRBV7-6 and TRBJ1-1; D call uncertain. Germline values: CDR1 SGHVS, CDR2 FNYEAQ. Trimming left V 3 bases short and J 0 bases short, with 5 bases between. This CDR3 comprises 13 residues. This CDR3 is CASSFSLNTEAFF. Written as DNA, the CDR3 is TGTGCCAGCAGCTTTTCTTTGAACACTGAAGCTTTCTTT. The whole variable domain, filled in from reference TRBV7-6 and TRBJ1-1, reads GAGVSQSPRYKVTKRGQDVALRCDPISGHVSLYWYRQALGQGPEFLTYFNYEAQQDKSGLPNDRFSAERPEGSISTLTIQRTEQRDSAMYRCASSFSLNTEAFFGQGTRLTVV.

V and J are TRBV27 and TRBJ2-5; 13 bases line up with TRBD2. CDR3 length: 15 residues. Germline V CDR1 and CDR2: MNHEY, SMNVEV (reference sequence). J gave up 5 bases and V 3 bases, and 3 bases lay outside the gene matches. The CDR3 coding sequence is TGTGCCAGCAGTTTCCTGACTAGCGGGAGGGAGACCCAGTACTTC. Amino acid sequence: CASSFLTSGRETQYF.

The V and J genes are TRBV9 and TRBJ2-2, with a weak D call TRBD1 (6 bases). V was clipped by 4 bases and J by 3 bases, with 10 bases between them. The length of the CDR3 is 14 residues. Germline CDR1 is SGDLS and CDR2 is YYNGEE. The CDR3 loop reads CASSLGQYTGELFF. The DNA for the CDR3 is TGTGCCAGCAGCCTTGGACAGTACACCGGGGAGCTGTTTTTT.

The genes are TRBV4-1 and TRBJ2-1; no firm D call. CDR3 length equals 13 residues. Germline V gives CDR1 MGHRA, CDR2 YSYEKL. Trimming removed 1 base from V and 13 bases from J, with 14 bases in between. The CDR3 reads CASSQVQTSVQFF. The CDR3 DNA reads TGCGCCAGCAGCCAAGTGCAGACCAGCGTCCAGTTCTTC.

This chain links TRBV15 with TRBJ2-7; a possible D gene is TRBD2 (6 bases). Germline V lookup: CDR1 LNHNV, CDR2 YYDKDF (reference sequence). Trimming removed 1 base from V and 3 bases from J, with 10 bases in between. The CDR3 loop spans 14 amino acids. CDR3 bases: TGTGCCACCAGCAGAGGGGACTTCGGCTACGAGCAGTACTTC. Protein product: CATSRGDFGYEQYF.

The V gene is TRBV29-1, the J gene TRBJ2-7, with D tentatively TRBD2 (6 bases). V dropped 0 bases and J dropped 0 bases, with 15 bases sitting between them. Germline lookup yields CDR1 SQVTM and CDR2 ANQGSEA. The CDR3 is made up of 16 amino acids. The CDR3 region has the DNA TGCAGCGTTGAAGAAACGGGTCGGGAGAGCTCCTACGAGCAGTACTTC. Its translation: CSVEETGRESSYEQYF.

The CDR3 coding sequence is TGTGCCAGCAGCACGGACGGACAGGGTGAAAAGCATTTT. Translating it yields CASSTDGQGEKHF. V is TRBV5-4 and J is TRBJ1-5; 8 bases are shared with TRBD1. The CDR3 loop spans 13 amino acids. CDR1 is SGHNT and CDR2 is YYREEE in the germline V gene (reference sequence). J was trimmed by 14 bases and V by 4 bases; bases with no gene match: 11.

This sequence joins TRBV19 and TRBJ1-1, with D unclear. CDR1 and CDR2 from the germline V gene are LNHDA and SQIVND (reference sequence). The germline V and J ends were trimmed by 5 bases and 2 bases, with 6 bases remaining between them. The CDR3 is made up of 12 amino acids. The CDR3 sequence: CASSPDNTEAFF. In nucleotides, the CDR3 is TGTGCCAGTAGTCCTGACAACACTGAAGCTTTCTTT.

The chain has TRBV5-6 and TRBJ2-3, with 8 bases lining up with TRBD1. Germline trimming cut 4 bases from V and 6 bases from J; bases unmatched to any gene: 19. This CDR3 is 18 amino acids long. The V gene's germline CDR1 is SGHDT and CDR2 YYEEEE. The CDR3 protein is CASSLAPRRQGARDTQYF. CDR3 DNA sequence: TGTGCCAGCAGCCTTGCACCCCGGCGGCAGGGGGCACGGGATACGCAGTATTTT. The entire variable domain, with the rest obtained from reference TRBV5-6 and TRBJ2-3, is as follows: DAGVTQSPTHLIKTRGQQVTLRCSPKSGHDTVSWYQQALGQGPQFIFQYYEEEERQRGNFPDRFSGHQFPNYSSELNVNALLLGDSALYLCASSLAPRRQGARDTQYFGPGTRLTVL.

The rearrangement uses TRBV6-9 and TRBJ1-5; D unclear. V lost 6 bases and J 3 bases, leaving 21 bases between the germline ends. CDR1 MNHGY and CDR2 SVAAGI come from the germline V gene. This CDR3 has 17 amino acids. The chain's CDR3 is CASRQKLWGINNQPQHF. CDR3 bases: TGTGCCAGCAGACAAAAATTGTGGGGAATAAACAATCAGCCCCAGCATTTT.

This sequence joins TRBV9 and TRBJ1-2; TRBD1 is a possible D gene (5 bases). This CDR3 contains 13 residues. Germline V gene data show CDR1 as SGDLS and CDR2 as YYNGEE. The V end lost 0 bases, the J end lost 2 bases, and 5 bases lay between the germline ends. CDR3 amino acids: CASSVGGNYGYTF. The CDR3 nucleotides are TGTGCCAGCAGCGTAGGGGGCAACTATGGCTACACCTTC.

The CDR3 coding sequence is TGTGCCAGCACTGCATACCAGGGGGAGCAGTACTTC. The encoded protein is CASTAYQGEQYF. V usage is TRBV27 and J usage is TRBJ2-7, with D possibly TRBD1 on 6 matching bases. CDR3 length: 12 amino acids. In germline, CDR1 is MNHEY, CDR2 SMNVEV (reference sequence). Trimming stripped 7 bases from V and 7 bases from J, with 14 bases between.

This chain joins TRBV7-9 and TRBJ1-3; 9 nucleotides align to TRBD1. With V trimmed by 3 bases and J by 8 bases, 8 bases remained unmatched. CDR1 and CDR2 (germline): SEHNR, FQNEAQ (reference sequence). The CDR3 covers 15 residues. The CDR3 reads CASSFLPDRGHTIYF. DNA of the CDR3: TGTGCCAGCAGCTTCCTTCCGGACAGGGGTCACACCATATATTTT.

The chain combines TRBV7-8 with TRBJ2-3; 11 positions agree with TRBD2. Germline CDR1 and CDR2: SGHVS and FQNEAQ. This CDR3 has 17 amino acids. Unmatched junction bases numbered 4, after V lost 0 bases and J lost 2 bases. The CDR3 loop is CASSLALLAGATDTQYF. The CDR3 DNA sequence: TGTGCCAGCAGCTTAGCGTTACTAGCGGGAGCCACAGATACGCAGTATTTT.

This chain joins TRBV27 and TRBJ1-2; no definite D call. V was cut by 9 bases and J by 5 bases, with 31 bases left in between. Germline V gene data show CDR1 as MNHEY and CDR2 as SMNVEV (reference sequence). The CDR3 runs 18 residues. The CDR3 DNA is TGTGCCAGTCGAAGTGGGTCGGCAGGCGAACGCTCAATGTATGGCTACACCTTC. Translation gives CASRSGSAGERSMYGYTF.

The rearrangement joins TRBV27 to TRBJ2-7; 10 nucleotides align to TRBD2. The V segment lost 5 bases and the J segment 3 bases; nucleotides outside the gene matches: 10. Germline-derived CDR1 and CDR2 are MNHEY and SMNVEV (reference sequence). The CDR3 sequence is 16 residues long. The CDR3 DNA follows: TGTGCCAGCAGTGCCCCTCCGGGACTAGCGATCTACGAGCAGTACTTC. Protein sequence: CASSAPPGLAIYEQYF.

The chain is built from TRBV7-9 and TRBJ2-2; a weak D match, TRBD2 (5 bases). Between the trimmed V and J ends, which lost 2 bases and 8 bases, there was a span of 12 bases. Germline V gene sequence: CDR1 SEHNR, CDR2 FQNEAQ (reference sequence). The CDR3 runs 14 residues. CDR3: CASSLSLGAGELFF. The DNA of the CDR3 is TGTGCCAGCAGCTTAAGTCTGGGAGCTGGGGAGCTGTTTTTT.